This T cell receptor (beta chain) was sequenced during a study of cytomegalovirus exposure and HLA in healthy donors. Study-wide results and caveats: The classifier reportedly diagnosed cytomegalovirus status with high specificity and sensitivity.

Germline CDR1 reads SGHRS; CDR2 reads YFSETQ. V dropped 6 bases and J dropped 3; count of bases not matched to a gene: 5. The CDR3 sequence is 14 residues long. While the first cohort had 500 to 700 subjects, the donors belonged to the separate validation cohort of roughly 130 subjects. Some clones are missing from TCRdb's copy, which holds only in-frame ones; the method was immunoSEQ multiplex PCR. The repertoire holds about 49,000 clones, around 94% seen once, with almost 1.5% in the top ten. A note on this clone: Its specificity is not known.

This rearrangement joins TRBV5-1 to TRBJ2-3, with 9 nucleotides matching TRBD1. This receptor was taken from a man aged 18 to 30 in good health and CMV-seronegative. Sequencing used PBMCs. CDR3 sequence reads: CASTQGQGTDTQYF. CDR3 coding DNA: TGCGCCAGCACCCAGGGACAGGGTACAGATACGCAGTATTTT. The whole variable domain, filled in from reference TRBV5-1 and TRBJ2-3, reads KAGVTQTPRYLIKTRGQQVTLSCSPISGHRSVSWYQQTPGQGLQFLFEYFSETQRNKGNFPGRFSGRQFSNSRSEMNVSTLELGDSALYLCASTQGQGTDTQYFGPGTRLTVL.